The 20 T cell receptor beta chains below all came from one sample that was sequenced in a study of blood T cell repertoires in COVID-19. The method was immunoSEQ multiplex PCR; TCRdb's version includes in-frame clones alone and lacks a portion of them. The table records a few hundred thousand clones, around 86% of them present only once. Sequencing was performed on PBMCs or T cells enriched from blood (not recorded which). These receptors all stem from a woman younger than 30 who had recovered from COVID-19.

The V call is TRBV30, the J call TRBJ2-1, with a tentative D call TRBD1 (5 bases). The V gene's germline CDR1 is GTSNPN and CDR2 SVGIG (reference sequence). This CDR3 region has 12 residues. Trimming removed 3 bases from V and 7 bases from J, with 10 bases in between. The DNA of the CDR3 is TGTGCCTGGAGCGGTAGGGGAAATGAGCAGTTCTTC. Residues: CAWSGRGNEQFF.

The rearrangement links TRBV4-2 to TRBJ2-7, with 12 bases lining up with TRBD2. The J segment lost 5 bases and the V segment lost 5 bases, leaving 10 bases of the junction unmatched. Germline V gene data show CDR1 as LGHNA and CDR2 as YNFKEQ. CDR3 length: 16 residues. This CDR3 reads CASSYSGTSGSDEQYF. The CDR3 bases are TGTGCCAGCAGCTATTCGGGGACTAGCGGGTCGGACGAGCAGTACTTC.

CDR3 loop: CASSVNRGDQPQHF. DNA of the CDR3: TGTGCCAGCAGTGTTAACAGGGGGGATCAGCCCCAGCATTTT. The V gene is TRBV27, the J gene TRBJ1-5; 8 bases match TRBD1. Germline CDR1 and CDR2: MNHEY and SMNVEV (reference sequence). The CDR3 is made up of 14 amino acids. V gave up 5 bases and J gave up 5 bases; unmatched junction bases: 5.

The chain links TRBV6-5 to TRBJ1-2; D perhaps matches TRBD1 (5 bases). The CDR3 totals 13 residues. Trimming cost V 9 bases and J 2 bases, with 13 bases left between them. Germline assignment: CDR1 MNHEY and CDR2 SVGAGI. This chain's CDR3 is CASGHPGNYGYTF. The DNA of the CDR3 is TGTGCCAGTGGACACCCAGGGAACTATGGCTACACCTTC.

The chain combines TRBV27 with TRBJ1-2; 11 bases align to TRBD1. The CDR3 contains 18 residues. Germline CDR1 reads MNHEY; CDR2 reads SMNVEV (reference sequence). V trimming: 4 bases; J trimming: 0 bases; junction bases outside the gene matches: 10. The chain's CDR3 is CASSSRGGQGGPNYGYTF. For the CDR3, the DNA is TGTGCCAGCAGTTCCCGGGGGGGACAGGGGGGTCCTAACTATGGCTACACCTTC.

The chain is built from TRBV12-3 or TRBV12-4 and TRBJ2-1; possible D gene TRBD1, 6 bases. V lost 6 bases and J lost 9, with 9 bases in between. The CDR3 spans 11 residues. CDR3 amino acids: CASRRTAEQFF. As DNA, the CDR3 is TGTGCCAGCAGGCGGACAGCTGAGCAGTTCTTC.

The gene calls are TRBV27 and TRBJ2-4; D unclear. The CDR3 covers 15 residues. V lost 3 bases, J lost 1 base, and 10 bases lay in between. The germline V gene has CDR1 MNHEY and CDR2 SMNVEV (reference sequence). DNA of the CDR3: TGTGCCAGCAGTTTCTCCCCCCGGGCCAAAAACATTCAGTACTTC. Translated: CASSFSPRAKNIQYF.

The CDR3 sequence: CASSVGQRESTEAFF. The DNA of the CDR3 is TGCGCCAGCAGCGTGGGACAGCGGGAATCCACTGAAGCTTTCTTT. This chain uses TRBV5-1 with TRBJ1-1; 7 nucleotides line up with TRBD1. From germline, CDR1 is SGHRS and CDR2 YFSETQ. The CDR3 length is 15 residues. The trim removed 4 bases at V and 4 bases at J, leaving 10 bases unmatched.

V gene TRBV18 combines with J gene TRBJ1-3; D is perhaps TRBD1 (5 bases). The CDR3 is made up of 16 amino acids. Germline V gives CDR1 KGHSH, CDR2 LQKENI. With 5 bases removed from V and 2 bases from J, the gap between germline ends came to 16 bases. CDR3 loop: CASSRGPWGTGNTIYF. CDR3 DNA: TGTGCCAGCTCAAGGGGCCCCTGGGGCACTGGAAACACCATATATTTT.

J is TRBJ1-1 and V is TRBV7-9; D gene uncertain. Germline CDR1 SEHNR, CDR2 FQNEAQ (reference sequence). V gave up 5 bases and J gave up 0 bases, with 13 bases separating them. The CDR3 sequence is 15 residues long. As DNA, the CDR3 is TGTGCCAGCAGCCCCACCCACAGTTTGAACACTGAAGCTTTCTTT. It is translated as CASSPTHSLNTEAFF.

The chain employs TRBV15 and TRBJ1-5; D gene unclear. Germline V gene lookup returns CDR1 LNHNV and CDR2 YYDKDF (reference sequence). This CDR3 comprises 17 residues. V shed 1 base and J shed 6 bases, with 19 bases lying between them. DNA for the CDR3: TGTGCCACCAGCAGAGTTGGTACGAACCGAGTAACTCAGCCCCAGCATTTT. Residues: CATSRVGTNRVTQPQHF. Drawing the rest from reference TRBV15 and TRBJ1-5, the complete variable domain is DAMVIQNPRYQVTQFGKPVTLSCSQTLNHNVMYWYQQKSSQAPKLLFHYYDKDFNNEADTPDNFQSRRPNTSFCFLDIRSPGLGDTAMYLCATSRVGTNRVTQPQHFGDGTRLSIL.

The chain links TRBV24-1 to TRBJ2-2, with 9 bases fitting TRBD2. This CDR3 comprises 15 residues. J was trimmed by 4 bases and V by 5 bases; bases with no gene match: 4. Germline CDR1 reads KGHDR; CDR2 reads SFDVKD. CDR3 in DNA: TGTGCCACCAGTGCCTGGACTAGCGCCACCGGGGAGCTGTTTTTT. Translated: CATSAWTSATGELFF.

The chain recombines TRBV19 with TRBJ2-1, with a weak D call TRBD2 (5 bases). Germline V gene lookup returns CDR1 LNHDA and CDR2 SQIVND (reference sequence). With 1 base removed from V and 9 bases from J, the gap between germline ends came to 10 bases. The CDR3 runs to 13 residues. The CDR3 DNA is TGTGCCAGTAGTATAGGGCGGGCAACTGAGCAGTTCTTC. As protein: CASSIGRATEQFF.

This chain connects TRBV7-8 to TRBJ1-2; D ambiguous. The CDR3 is 11 residues long. Germline V gene data show CDR1 as SGHVS and CDR2 as FQNEAQ. V was trimmed by 5 bases and J by 4 bases, leaving 5 bases between them. The CDR3 DNA follows: TGTGCCAGCAGCCCTACCTATGGCTACACCTTC. Translating it yields CASSPTYGYTF.

V gene TRBV2 combines with J gene TRBJ2-7; D perhaps matches TRBD2 (6 bases). Trimming cost V 8 bases and J 0 bases, with 14 bases left between them. This CDR3 contains 14 residues. Germline V gene lookup returns CDR1 SNHLY and CDR2 FYNNEI. CDR3: CASGREEGSYEQYF. In DNA form, the CDR3 reads TGTGCCAGCGGTAGGGAGGAGGGCTCCTACGAGCAGTACTTC.

On this clone itself: This sample includes further DNA sequences coding for the same CDR3. The chain joins TRBV6-2 or TRBV6-3 to TRBJ2-7; TRBD2 matches 10 bases. Germline lookup yields CDR1 MNHEY and CDR2 SVGEGT. The length of the CDR3 is 15 residues. Germline trimming cut 6 bases from V and 3 bases from J; bases unmatched to any gene: 8. The CDR3 here is CASSPRLAGLYEQYF. CDR3 in DNA: TGTGCCAGCAGCCCAAGACTAGCGGGTCTCTACGAGCAGTACTTC.

V is TRBV10-2 and J is TRBJ2-3; 9 positions match TRBD2. CDR3 size: 15 residues. The germline V gene has CDR1 WSHSY and CDR2 SAAADI. Germline trimming cut 6 bases from V and 2 bases from J; bases unmatched to any gene: 6. CDR3 DNA: TGCGCCAGCAGGGGAGCGGGAGGAGCCACAGATACGCAGTATTTT. Its translation: CASRGAGGATDTQYF.

This clone came up once. The chain has TRBV7-9 and TRBJ1-3, with D perhaps matching TRBD1 (6 bases). The CDR3 totals 15 residues. CDR1 and CDR2 from the germline V gene are SEHNR and FQNEAQ (reference sequence). Trimming removed 0 bases from V and 1 base from J, with 7 bases in between. In DNA, the CDR3 is TGTGCCAGCAGCTTAGCGGGGGCGTCTGGAAACACCATATATTTT. This sequence encodes CASSLAGASGNTIYF.

The V gene is TRBV9, the J gene TRBJ2-1; 10 nucleotides line up with TRBD2. The J segment lost 7 bases and the V segment lost 0 bases, leaving 4 bases of the junction unmatched. CDR3 length equals 15 residues. Germline V CDR1 and CDR2: SGDLS, YYNGEE. The CDR3 sequence: CASSVAASGRNEQFF. DNA for the CDR3: TGTGCCAGCAGCGTAGCTGCTAGCGGGAGAAATGAGCAGTTCTTC.

The J gene is TRBJ1-1, the V gene TRBV6-4; D gene unclear. Germline V gene lookup returns CDR1 MRHNA and CDR2 SNTAGT. Trimming shortened V by 8 bases and J by 0 bases, and 10 bases separated the two germline ends. The CDR3 is made up of 13 amino acids. CDR3 DNA: TGTGCCAGCTCCGTCCAGGTGAACACTGAAGCTTTCTTT. Amino acids: CASSVQVNTEAFF.